The clone carrying this T cell receptor beta chain was observed a handful of times. Its antigen is undetermined. CDR3 length: 14 amino acids. V was trimmed by 5 bases and J by 8 bases, leaving 16 bases between them. Germline V lookup: CDR1 MNHNS, CDR2 SASEGT. This entry is derived from a study of identical twins. TCRdb called the 5' RACE reads again in MiXCR, with one record for every CDR3 protein. This sample has some 790,000 distinct CDR3 sequences, with about 20% found just once. Notes on the study in general: Abundant beta clonotypes from cord blood bore fewer insertions; memory repertoires lacked this pattern.

This sample also appeared in a second study, on T cells expressing NK-cell markers. That investigation notes: Sorting was limited to alpha-beta TCR-expressing T cells with an anti-gamma-delta TCR antibody in several experiments. In 5 to 7 donors, dominant NKG2C+ clonotypes were about 1.0-7.0% of CD8+ T cells.

The origin of this receptor is a woman aged 18-29 years in good health. Sequenced: PBMCs. The rearrangement links TRBV6-1 to TRBJ2-1; unclear D gene. CDR3 coding DNA: TGTGCCAGCAGTCCCCGTCCCCACGCCCATGAGCAGTTCTTC. This codes for CASSPRPHAHEQFF.